The 15 T cell receptor beta chains listed next were all sequenced from one sample in a study of cytomegalovirus exposure and HLA in healthy donors. It was with 60 Vbeta and 13 Jbeta primers that the PCR ran. Clones were sequenced by immunoSEQ multiplex PCR, and TCRdb holds only the in-frame ones, with some missing. The sample lists some 150,000 clones, around 82% seen once, with 6.5% to 7.5% in the top ten. Sequenced sample: PBMCs. These receptors came from a woman aged 45-60 years in good health and CMV-seropositive.

This chain uses TRBV2 with TRBJ1-1, with TRBD1 identical over 8 bases. CDR3 length: 19 amino acids. V shed 5 bases and J 2 bases; nucleotides not matched to a gene: 19. Germline V lookup: CDR1 SNHLY, CDR2 FYNNEI. The chain's CDR3 is CASSRTSGPGGEFNTEAFF. CDR3 in DNA: TGTGCCAGCAGTCGTACCTCGGGCCCAGGGGGCGAGTTTAACACTGAAGCTTTCTTT.

The CDR3 DNA follows: TGTGCCAGCAGCCCGGACGGGGGGTACGAGCAGTACTTC. Protein product: CASSPDGGYEQYF. The V and J genes are TRBV7-6 and TRBJ2-7, with 7 bases lining up with TRBD2. This CDR3 comprises 13 residues. J was trimmed by 4 bases and V by 5 bases; bases with no gene match: 5. From germline, CDR1 is SGHVS and CDR2 FNYEAQ.

The V call is TRBV7-6, the J call TRBJ1-1, with 8 positions matching TRBD1. Trimming removed 4 bases from V and 3 bases from J; junction bases left unmatched: 4. The germline gives CDR1 SGHVS, CDR2 FNYEAQ. The CDR3 is 14 residues long. CDR3 residues: CASSSGTGHTEAFF. In DNA form, the CDR3 reads TGTGCCAGCAGCTCAGGGACAGGTCACACTGAAGCTTTCTTT.

This chain connects TRBV29-1 to TRBJ1-3, with 8 nucleotides matching TRBD1. Trimming at V came to 8 bases and at J to 4 bases, leaving 7 bases not matched to a gene. The CDR3 loop spans 13 amino acids. Germline values: CDR1 SQVTM, CDR2 ANQGSEA. The CDR3: CSFQGANGNTIYF. The CDR3 DNA sequence: TGCAGCTTCCAGGGGGCAAACGGAAACACCATATATTTT.

This rearrangement joins TRBV27 to TRBJ2-2; D is undetermined. V shed 4 bases and J shed 7 bases, with 4 bases lying between them. This CDR3 is 11 amino acids long. Germline V gene sequence: CDR1 MNHEY, CDR2 SMNVEV (reference sequence). The DNA for the CDR3 is TGTGCCAGCAGTTCCGGCGGGGAGCTGTTTTTT. This sequence encodes CASSSGGELFF.

This clone showed up just once. CDR3: CAGTTGKGGYTF. The CDR3 DNA follows: TGTGCCGGCACGACAGGGAAGGGTGGCTACACCTTC. The chain recombines TRBV21-1 with TRBJ1-2; the table's D call, TRBD1, was not checked against the DNA. TRBV21-1 is assigned pseudogene status. The CDR3 is made up of 12 amino acids.

The chain uses TRBV14 and TRBJ1-4; no definite D call. The germline CDR1 and CDR2 sequences are SGHDN and FVKESK. Trimming shortened V by 4 bases and J by 2 bases, and 11 bases separated the two germline ends. The CDR3 spans 15 residues. CDR3 sequence reads: CASSLNIGTNEKLFF. The CDR3 bases are TGTGCCAGCAGCCTAAACATTGGCACTAATGAAAAACTGTTTTTT.

This clone was counted a few times. The V call is TRBV6-6, the J call TRBJ2-7; 8 nucleotides agree with TRBD1. Germline assignment: CDR1 MNHNY and CDR2 SVGAGI (reference sequence). The CDR3 consists of 14 residues. V trimming: 4 bases; J trimming: 7 bases; junction bases outside the gene matches: 9. This CDR3 reads CASSLVTGEHEQYF. CDR3 DNA: TGTGCCAGCAGTTTAGTGACAGGGGAACATGAGCAGTACTTC.

The rearrangement joins TRBV7-8 to TRBJ2-6; D gene unclear. With 4 bases removed from V and 4 bases from J, the gap between germline ends came to 5 bases. Germline CDR1 and CDR2: SGHVS and FQNEAQ. This CDR3 region has 13 residues. CDR3 nucleotide sequence: TGTGCCAGCAGCTCGTCGGGGGCCAACGTCCTGACTTTC. Its translation is CASSSSGANVLTF.

This chain uses TRBV2 with TRBJ2-4, with 11 bases lining up with TRBD1. This CDR3 comprises 16 residues. Germline CDR1 and CDR2: SNHLY and FYNNEI. V was pared by 3 bases and J by 2 bases, with 3 bases of the junction left unmatched. CDR3 protein: CASSDGTGGTKNIQYF. The CDR3 bases are TGTGCCAGCAGTGACGGGACAGGGGGGACCAAAAACATTCAGTACTTC.

The chain combines TRBV7-9 with TRBJ1-6, with D uncertain. The germline V gene encodes CDR1 SEHNR and CDR2 FQNEAQ (reference sequence). The germline V and J ends were trimmed by 5 bases and 6 bases, with 11 bases remaining between them. CDR3 size: 14 residues. The CDR3 bases are TGTGCCAGCAGCCTGAAGCCCGGTAATTCACCCCTCCACTTT. Translated: CASSLKPGNSPLHF.

The chain has TRBV19 and TRBJ2-2, with a possible D match to TRBD2 (5 bases). The germline CDR1 and CDR2 sequences are LNHDA and SQIVND (reference sequence). V lost 7 bases to trimming and J lost 5 bases, with 8 bases between them. The length of the CDR3 is 12 residues. CDR3 residues: CASNPGTGELFF. In nucleotides, the CDR3 is TGTGCCAGTAACCCGGGGACCGGGGAGCTGTTTTTT.

The chain employs TRBV10-1 and TRBJ1-6; a weak D match, TRBD1 (5 bases). The CDR3 is made up of 13 amino acids. V lost 0 bases and J lost 10, with 7 bases in between. Looked up from germline, CDR1 is WNHNN and CDR2 is SYGVQD (reference sequence). CDR3 loop: CASSESRESPLHF. DNA of the CDR3: TGCGCCAGCAGTGAGTCCAGGGAATCACCCCTCCACTTT.

This rearrangement joins TRBV6-5 to TRBJ1-6; 9 bases are shared with TRBD1. Germline assignment: CDR1 MNHEY and CDR2 SVGAGI. The ends lost 8 bases at V and 6 bases at J; junction bases unmatched: 8. The CDR3 contains 15 residues. The DNA for the CDR3 is TGTGCCAGCCGTAGGGGGACAGGGTTTAATTCACCCCTCCACTTT. Its translation is CASRRGTGFNSPLHF.

This chain joins TRBV6-1 and TRBJ1-5; D may be TRBD1 (6 bases). V was trimmed by 5 bases and J by 0 bases, leaving 11 bases between them. CDR1 is MNHNS and CDR2 is SASEGT in the germline V gene. The CDR3 sequence is 15 residues long. CDR3 sequence reads: CASSSPDSSNQPQHF. The CDR3 nucleotides are TGTGCCAGCAGTTCCCCGGACAGTAGCAATCAGCCCCAGCATTTT.